This T cell receptor beta chain was captured by sequencing in a study of blood T cell repertoires in COVID-19. Looking at the study overall: The origin of the acute and convalescent COVID-19 samples was the United States, Italy and Spain. PBMCs, B-cell-depleted T cells, or T cells provided the cDNA or gDNA that made up the material.

Trimming took 7 bases from V and 0 from J, leaving 15 bases between them. The CDR3 has 15 amino acids. Germline V gene data show CDR1 as LNHDA and CDR2 as SQIVND (reference sequence). This clone has just one count. Original processing methods: Amplification with reference gene primers provided the estimates of nucleated cell counts. The repertoire was sequenced with immunoSEQ multiplex PCR; TCRdb's copy has only in-frame clones and lacks some. From that table come the V and J calls and clone size; the DNA was used to work out D and trimming. The table includes 200,000 or so clones, 70% to 90% detected once.

The rearrangement joins TRBV19 to TRBJ1-1; D possibly corresponds to TRBD1 (5 bases). Sequencing was done on a sample of PBMCs or T cells enriched from blood (not recorded which). This receptor was taken from a woman in her 40s with acute COVID-19. CDR3: CASKVDWGVNTEAFF. DNA for the CDR3: TGTGCCAGTAAAGTTGATTGGGGGGTGAACACTGAAGCTTTCTTT.